A single sample gave rise to the 30 T cell receptor beta chains below, sequenced in a study of control samples from healthy donors and cancer patients. Repertoires were generated with immunoSEQ multiplex PCR, while TCRdb's copy carries only in-frame clones and drops some. The table has 200,000 or so clones, around 94% seen once. Material: blood. Every receptor here comes from a man aged 50-59 years in good health.

The V and J genes are TRBV5-6 and TRBJ2-6, with TRBD2 as a possible D gene (6 bases). Between the trimmed V and J ends, which lost 1 base and 19 bases, there was a span of 15 bases. The germline V gene encodes CDR1 SGHDT and CDR2 YYEEEE. CDR3 length equals 12 residues. This chain's CDR3 is CASSLFSGSRTF. The CDR3 coding sequence is TGTGCCAGCAGCTTGTTTTCCGGGAGTAGAACTTTC.

The chain couples TRBV28 to TRBJ2-5; possible D gene TRBD1, 7 bases. Trimming stripped 8 bases from V and 4 bases from J, with 26 bases between. Per germline, CDR1 MDHEN and CDR2 SYDVKM. There are 17 residues in the CDR3. This CDR3 is CASGLITGVGSRETQYF. The CDR3 DNA is TGTGCCAGCGGACTAATTACAGGGGTGGGGTCTCGAGAGACCCAGTACTTC. The variable domain in full, with the rest retrieved from reference TRBV28 and TRBJ2-5, is DVKVTQSSRYLVKRTGEKVFLECVQDMDHENMFWYRQDPGLGLRLIYFSYDVKMKEKGDIPEGYSVSREKKERFSLILESASTNQTSMYLCASGLITGVGSRETQYFGPGTRLLVL.

V gene TRBV6-6 combines with J gene TRBJ2-2; 9 bases align to TRBD1. Trimming took 6 bases from V and 1 from J; bases not matched to a gene: 6. The CDR3 is 16 residues long. CDR1 is MNHNY, CDR2 SVGAGI, per germline (reference sequence). CDR3 sequence reads: CASRYETGGNTGELFF. The CDR3 DNA follows: TGTGCCAGCAGATACGAGACAGGGGGGAACACCGGGGAGCTGTTTTTT.

The rearrangement links TRBV9 to TRBJ1-2; no clear D. Trimming removed 2 bases at V and 0 bases at J, with 8 bases between. The V gene's germline CDR1 is SGDLS and CDR2 YYNGEE. CDR3 length: 14 amino acids. The CDR3 DNA follows: TGTGCCAGCAGCGTTCTCGGAGCTAACTATGGCTACACCTTC. This codes for CASSVLGANYGYTF.

The chain links TRBV4-3 to TRBJ1-2, with D maybe TRBD1 (5 bases). The CDR3 sequence is 16 residues long. Looked up from germline, CDR1 is LGHNA and CDR2 is YSLEER. V was cut by 0 bases and J by 8 bases, with 19 bases left in between. This CDR3 reads CASSQESQGAIGGYTF. The CDR3 nucleotides are TGCGCCAGCAGCCAAGAGTCCCAGGGCGCGATTGGGGGCTACACCTTC.

This rearrangement joins TRBV9 to TRBJ2-4, with D perhaps assigned TRBD1 or TRBD2 (6 bases each). Trimming stripped 4 bases from V and 7 bases from J, with 18 bases between. From germline, CDR1 is SGDLS and CDR2 YYNGEE. The CDR3 extends over 15 amino acids. The CDR3 is CASSPRDTRGNIQYF. In DNA, the CDR3 is TGTGCCAGCAGCCCCCGGGACACCCGGGGGAACATTCAGTACTTC.

The chain recombines TRBV19 with TRBJ1-5; D unclear. The CDR3 totals 15 residues. Germline CDR1 LNHDA, CDR2 SQIVND (reference sequence). The V end lost 6 bases, the J end lost 10 bases, and 22 bases lay between the germline ends. This CDR3 is CASSISDRAINPQHF. The CDR3 region has the DNA TGTGCCAGTAGCATATCTGACCGGGCAATAAACCCCCAGCATTTT. The full variable domain, its missing parts supplied by reference TRBV19 and TRBJ1-5, is DGGITQSPKYLFRKEGQNVTLSCEQNLNHDAMYWYRQDPGQGLRLIYYSQIVNDFQKGDIAEGYSVSREKKESFPLTVTSAQKNPTAFYLCASSISDRAINPQHFGDGTRLSIL.

This rearrangement joins TRBV5-1 to TRBJ2-5, with a possible D match to TRBD1 (6 bases). Between the trimmed V and J ends, which lost 5 bases and 1 base, there was a span of 12 bases. The germline gives CDR1 SGHRS, CDR2 YFSETQ. CDR3 size: 14 residues. The chain's CDR3 is CASSHGTTQETQYF. The CDR3 nucleotides read TGCGCCAGCAGTCACGGGACAACCCAAGAGACCCAGTACTTC. Variable domain in full (rest from reference TRBV5-1 and TRBJ2-5): KAGVTQTPRYLIKTRGQQVTLSCSPISGHRSVSWYQQTPGQGLQFLFEYFSETQRNKGNFPGRFSGRQFSNSRSEMNVSTLELGDSALYLCASSHGTTQETQYFGPGTRLLVL.

This chain links TRBV5-1 with TRBJ2-3, with 7 positions matching TRBD2. In germline, CDR1 is SGHRS, CDR2 YFSETQ. The CDR3 spans 16 residues. With V trimmed by 7 bases and J by 2 bases, 13 bases remained unmatched. CDR3 nucleotide sequence: TGCGCCAGCTCGGCATCTGTCGGGGGGAACACAGATACGCAGTATTTT. This gives the protein CASSASVGGNTDTQYF. Full variable domain (outside the CDR3, taken from reference TRBV5-1 and TRBJ2-3): KAGVTQTPRYLIKTRGQQVTLSCSPISGHRSVSWYQQTPGQGLQFLFEYFSETQRNKGNFPGRFSGRQFSNSRSEMNVSTLELGDSALYLCASSASVGGNTDTQYFGPGTRLTVL.

This clone was picked up a small number of times. V and J are TRBV5-1 and TRBJ1-1; the D gene is possibly TRBD1 (5 bases). This CDR3 has 14 residues. Germline assignment: CDR1 SGHRS and CDR2 YFSETQ. The germline V and J ends were trimmed by 5 bases and 1 base, with 12 bases remaining between them. The CDR3 here is CASSMTVSNTEAFF. CDR3 sequence (DNA): TGCGCCAGCAGTATGACAGTGTCGAACACTGAAGCTTTCTTT.

In regard to this clone: Mismatch with germline at one junction end may stem from a read error. The genes are TRBV6-5 and TRBJ1-5, with D unclear. Germline values: CDR1 MNHEY, CDR2 SVGAGI. The CDR3 is 14 amino acids. The CDR3 nucleotides are TGTGCCAGCACCCGATCACTCGATAATCAACCCCAGCATTTT. It encodes CASTRSLDNQPQHF.

This chain joins TRBV3-1 (or the pseudogene TRBV3-2) and TRBJ1-1, with D uncertain. The CDR3 runs 15 residues. Trimming removed 5 bases at V and 5 bases at J, with 18 bases between. In germline, CDR1 is LGHDT, CDR2 YNNKEL (reference sequence). CDR3 DNA: TGTGCCAGCAGCTTCGAGACCGTAGGAGGGACTGAAGCTTTCTTT. Protein product: CASSFETVGGTEAFF.

This chain connects TRBV9 to TRBJ2-3; 7 positions match TRBD1. The CDR3 spans 14 residues. The ends lost 2 bases at V and 5 bases at J; junction bases unmatched: 5. Germline V gene sequence: CDR1 SGDLS, CDR2 YYNGEE. The CDR3 here is CASSVRQGIDTQYF. CDR3 DNA sequence: TGTGCCAGCAGCGTTAGACAGGGCATAGATACGCAGTATTTT.

The rearrangement joins TRBV6-6 to TRBJ1-1; TRBD1 might be the D (5 bases). Germline CDR1 and CDR2: MNHNY and SVGAGI (reference sequence). The CDR3 consists of 13 residues. V lost 3 bases and J 4 bases, leaving 9 bases between the germline ends. CDR3 in amino acids: CASSYGGTTEAFF. As DNA, the CDR3 is TGTGCCAGCAGTTATGGGGGGACCACTGAAGCTTTCTTT.

The rearrangement links TRBV5-5 to TRBJ1-6; TRBD1 matches 7 bases. CDR3 size: 15 residues. V dropped 0 bases and J dropped 8; count of bases not matched to a gene: 5. Germline CDR1 is SGHKS and CDR2 is YYEKEE (reference sequence). The CDR3 region is CASSLVRQGYSPLHF. CDR3 coding DNA: TGTGCCAGCAGCTTGGTAAGACAGGGATATTCACCCCTCCACTTT.

The chain is built from TRBV5-1 and TRBJ2-5, with unresolved D. The CDR3 totals 14 residues. Per the germline V gene, CDR1 is SGHRS and CDR2 is YFSETQ. V was trimmed by 2 bases and J by 1 base, leaving 9 bases between them. The CDR3 DNA reads TGCGCCAGCAGCTTTTTAACAGCCCAAGAGACCCAGTACTTC. The encoded protein is CASSFLTAQETQYF.

The rearrangement joins TRBV6-4 to TRBJ1-2; 7 bases are shared with TRBD1. CDR3 length equals 13 residues. Germline V gives CDR1 MRHNA, CDR2 SNTAGT. Trimming removed 2 bases from V and 3 bases from J; junction bases left unmatched: 0. CDR3 protein: CASSDTGDYGYTF. CDR3 sequence (DNA): TGTGCCAGCAGTGACACAGGGGACTATGGCTACACCTTC.

The chain links TRBV28 to TRBJ1-2, with D possibly matching TRBD1 (5 bases). The germline V and J ends were trimmed by 6 bases and 5 bases, with 13 bases remaining between them. CDR1 is MDHEN and CDR2 is SYDVKM in the germline V gene. The CDR3 loop spans 13 amino acids. CDR3 sequence reads: CASSPPTVYGYTF. Written as DNA, the CDR3 is TGTGCCAGCAGCCCCCCGACAGTTTATGGCTACACCTTC.

The V call is TRBV27, the J call TRBJ2-2; unclear D gene. V was trimmed by 4 bases and J by 1 base, leaving 16 bases between them. The CDR3 spans 17 residues. Looked up from germline, CDR1 is MNHEY and CDR2 is SMNVEV (reference sequence). In DNA form, the CDR3 reads TGTGCCAGCAGTTCACGCAGCCGAGACGGGAACACCGGGGAGCTGTTTTTT. Its translation is CASSSRSRDGNTGELFF.

The V call is TRBV27, the J call TRBJ1-4; 11 nucleotides line up with TRBD1. Germline V gene data show CDR1 as MNHEY and CDR2 as SMNVEV (reference sequence). Trimming at V came to 3 bases and at J to 4 bases, leaving 7 bases not matched to a gene. This CDR3 is built from 17 residues. This chain's CDR3 is CASSFLGTGGINEKLFF. CDR3 in DNA: TGTGCCAGCAGTTTCCTCGGGACAGGGGGAATTAATGAAAAACTGTTTTTT.

The rearrangement joins TRBV6-5 to TRBJ1-2; D not resolved. The CDR3 extends over 15 amino acids. Trimming cost V 2 bases and J 0 bases, with 10 bases left between them. CDR1 and CDR2 from the germline V gene are MNHEY and SVGAGI. This chain's CDR3 is CASSYKPDPNYGYTF. The CDR3 nucleotides read TGTGCCAGCAGTTACAAACCGGACCCTAACTATGGCTACACCTTC.

The genes are TRBV7-9 and TRBJ1-2, with TRBD1 matching 8 bases. Looked up from germline, CDR1 is SEHNR and CDR2 is FQNEAQ (reference sequence). V lost 5 bases, J lost 4 bases, and 3 bases stayed unmatched. The CDR3 spans 13 residues. CDR3 in DNA: TGTGCCAGCAGCACGGACAGGGTCTATGGCTACACCTTC. Its translation is CASSTDRVYGYTF.

This clone was seen a few times. V usage is TRBV4-1 and J usage is TRBJ2-3; 14 positions match TRBD2. Looked up from germline, CDR1 is MGHRA and CDR2 is YSYEKL. The ends lost 8 bases at V and 1 base at J; junction bases unmatched: 8. The CDR3 spans 17 residues. This CDR3 reads CASRRGGLAGGTDTQYF. The CDR3 DNA reads as TGCGCCAGCCGGCGAGGGGGACTAGCGGGGGGCACAGATACGCAGTATTTT.

The chain is built from TRBV5-1 and TRBJ2-2; D is uncertain. The CDR3 is made up of 15 amino acids. With 4 bases removed from V and 5 bases from J, the gap between germline ends came to 15 bases. The V gene's germline CDR1 is SGHRS and CDR2 YFSETQ. The CDR3: CASSLVILETGELFF. CDR3 DNA sequence: TGCGCCAGCAGCCTAGTTATCCTTGAAACCGGGGAGCTGTTTTTT.

The V gene is TRBV5-6, the J gene TRBJ1-5, with D perhaps matching TRBD1 (6 bases). Germline CDR1 SGHDT, CDR2 YYEEEE. Trimming took off 4 bases at V and 7 bases at J, with 15 bases between the two ends. This CDR3 contains 14 residues. Here the CDR3 DNA reads TGTGCCAGCAGCGTGAACAGGGTTAGCCAGCCCCAGCATTTT. It encodes CASSVNRVSQPQHF.

The chain has TRBV5-1 and TRBJ2-4; D assignment may be TRBD1 or TRBD2 (5 bases each). V was trimmed by 0 bases and J by 1 base, leaving 20 bases between them. This CDR3 has 19 residues. Germline loops: CDR1 SGHRS, CDR2 YFSETQ. CDR3 region: CASSLDPGTLDVAKNIQYF. The CDR3 DNA sequence: TGCGCCAGCAGCTTGGATCCGGGGACCCTGGACGTGGCCAAAAACATTCAGTACTTC.

The chain combines TRBV6-5 with TRBJ1-1; a weak D match, TRBD1 (5 bases). Germline V gives CDR1 MNHEY, CDR2 SVGAGI. The CDR3 spans 15 residues. V was cut by 7 bases and J by 0 bases, with 15 bases left in between. CDR3 sequence reads: CASNRGGAMNTEAFF. The CDR3 region has the DNA TGTGCCAGCAACCGTGGAGGGGCTATGAACACTGAAGCTTTCTTT.

This clone is a singleton in its sample. V and J are TRBV2 and TRBJ1-2, with D hard to call. There are 13 residues in the CDR3. Per germline, CDR1 SNHLY and CDR2 FYNNEI. V was trimmed by 4 bases and J by 8 bases, leaving 14 bases between them. DNA of the CDR3: TGTGCCAGCAGTGGCCCCTCCCTAGGAGGCTACACCTTC. It specifies CASSGPSLGGYTF.

The chain is built from TRBV6-5 and TRBJ1-2, with TRBD1 matching 7 bases. The ends lost 6 bases at V and 4 bases at J; junction bases unmatched: 11. CDR1 and CDR2 from the germline V gene are MNHEY and SVGAGI. CDR3 length equals 15 residues. The CDR3 DNA is TGTGCCAGCAGGAAAGACAGGGATTGGAGCTATGGCTACACCTTC. Encoded protein: CASRKDRDWSYGYTF.

To note about this clone: The sample contains more than one DNA sequence encoding this CDR3. V is TRBV28 and J is TRBJ2-2; D uncertain. The CDR3 runs to 12 residues. Germline CDR1 reads MDHEN; CDR2 reads SYDVKM. Between the trimmed V and J ends, which lost 1 base and 4 bases, there was a span of 1 base. The CDR3 reads CASSLSTGELFF. Written as DNA, the CDR3 is TGTGCCAGCAGTTTATCCACCGGGGAGCTGTTTTTT. The whole variable domain, filled in from reference TRBV28 and TRBJ2-2, reads DVKVTQSSRYLVKRTGEKVFLECVQDMDHENMFWYRQDPGLGLRLIYFSYDVKMKEKGDIPEGYSVSREKKERFSLILESASTNQTSMYLCASSLSTGELFFGEGSRLTVL.